This T cell receptor beta chain was retrieved from a study of blood T cell repertoires in COVID-19. Overall study context: Acute and convalescent COVID-19 specimens originated in the United States, Italy and Spain. T cells, B-cell-depleted T cells, or PBMCs provided the cDNA or gDNA that served as material.

The CDR3 has 16 residues. Germline V CDR1 and CDR2: MNHNY, SVGAGI (reference sequence). The V gene end was trimmed by 5 bases and the J gene end by 3 bases; junction bases not matched to a gene: 6. Per the authors' pipeline: By means of reference gene primer amplification, nucleated cell counts were estimated. Using immunoSEQ multiplex PCR, the repertoire was profiled, and TCRdb retains in-frame clones only, with some absent. The DNA gave D and trimming, while V, J and clone size come from that table. Altogether roughly 500,000 clones are present, 89% being singletons, with the ten largest covering roughly 0.84%. This clone occurred once. A Seattle source enrolled patients during active infection and followed them longitudinally.

The J gene is TRBJ2-1, the V gene TRBV6-6; 11 bases line up with TRBD2. The sample comprised peripheral blood. This sequence originates from a man younger than 35 with COVID-19, enrolled during active disease. In DNA form, the CDR3 reads TGTGCCAGCAGTCGCTTAACTAGCGGGAGCTACAATGAGCAGTTCTTC. Translating it yields CASSRLTSGSYNEQFF.